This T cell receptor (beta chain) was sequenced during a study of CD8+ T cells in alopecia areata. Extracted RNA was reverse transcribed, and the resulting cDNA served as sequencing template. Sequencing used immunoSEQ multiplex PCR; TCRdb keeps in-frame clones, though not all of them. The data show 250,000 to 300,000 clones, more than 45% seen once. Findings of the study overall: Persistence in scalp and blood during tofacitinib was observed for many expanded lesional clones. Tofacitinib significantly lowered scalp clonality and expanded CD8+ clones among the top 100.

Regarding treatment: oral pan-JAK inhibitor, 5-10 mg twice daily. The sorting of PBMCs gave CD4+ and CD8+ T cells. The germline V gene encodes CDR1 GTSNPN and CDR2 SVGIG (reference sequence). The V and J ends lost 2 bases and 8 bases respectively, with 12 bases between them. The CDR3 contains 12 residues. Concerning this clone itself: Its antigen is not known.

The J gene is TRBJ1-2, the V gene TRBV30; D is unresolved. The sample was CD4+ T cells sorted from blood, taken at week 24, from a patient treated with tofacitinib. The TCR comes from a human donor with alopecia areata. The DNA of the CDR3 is TGTGCCTGGAGTAGGCAAAACCTCGGCTACACCTTC. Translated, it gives CAWSRQNLGYTF.